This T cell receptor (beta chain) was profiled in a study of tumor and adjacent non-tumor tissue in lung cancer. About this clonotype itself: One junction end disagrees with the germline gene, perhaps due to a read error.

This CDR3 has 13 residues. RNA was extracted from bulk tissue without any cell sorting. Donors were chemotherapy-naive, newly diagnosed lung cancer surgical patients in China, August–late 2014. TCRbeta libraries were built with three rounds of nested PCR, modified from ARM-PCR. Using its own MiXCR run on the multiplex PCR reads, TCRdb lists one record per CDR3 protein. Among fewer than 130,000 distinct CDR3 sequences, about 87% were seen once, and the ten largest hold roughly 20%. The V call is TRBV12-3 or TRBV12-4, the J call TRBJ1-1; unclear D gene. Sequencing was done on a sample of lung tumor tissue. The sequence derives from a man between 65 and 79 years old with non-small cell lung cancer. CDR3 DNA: TGTGCCATCACGGTTGACTCGCACACTGAAGCTTCGTTT. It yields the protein CAITVDSHTEASF.